The 17 T cell receptor beta chains in this list originate from one sample, sequenced in a study of T cell changes during pregnancy in multiple sclerosis. This table comes from immunoSEQ multiplex PCR, and its TCRdb copy is limited to in-frame clones, with some not included. This table holds tens of thousands of clones, nearly 95% found once. This specimen consisted of CD4+ T cells from peripheral blood mononuclear cells, obtained in the third trimester of pregnancy. The receptors come from a female donor with multiple sclerosis, enrolled in a pregnancy study.

The V and J genes are TRBV5-1 and TRBJ2-5, with TRBD1 matching 7 bases. This CDR3 is 14 amino acids long. Per germline, CDR1 SGHRS and CDR2 YFSETQ. The V and J ends lost 3 bases and 2 bases, in that order; junction bases with no gene match: 4. The CDR3 is CASSSGTEQETQYF. The CDR3 DNA is TGCGCCAGCAGCTCTGGGACAGAACAAGAGACCCAGTACTTC.

V gene TRBV4-2 combines with J gene TRBJ2-2, with 7 bases fitting TRBD2. J lost 6 bases, V lost 6 bases, and 13 bases had no gene match. CDR1 is LGHNA, CDR2 YNFKEQ, per germline. This CDR3 is 16 amino acids long. CDR3: CASRGAGRGDSGELFF. The CDR3 DNA reads as TGTGCCAGCAGGGGTGCGGGACGGGGGGACTCCGGGGAGCTGTTTTTT.

This chain links TRBV2 with TRBJ2-7, with D unresolved. The CDR3 contains 11 residues. Trimming left V 7 bases short and J 7 bases short, with 11 bases between. The V gene's germline CDR1 is SNHLY and CDR2 FYNNEI. CDR3 loop: CASTPPGEQYF. CDR3 coding DNA: TGTGCCAGCACCCCCCCGGGTGAGCAGTACTTC.

This chain joins TRBV19 and TRBJ2-5; a weak D match, TRBD1 (5 bases). The CDR3 spans 14 residues. In germline, CDR1 is LNHDA, CDR2 SQIVND (reference sequence). Trimming cost V 5 bases and J 1 base, with 11 bases left between them. The CDR3 DNA reads TGTGCCAGTAGTGAACGACAGCTCCAAGAGACCCAGTACTTC. It is translated as CASSERQLQETQYF.

As to this clone: In the same sample, other DNA sequences code for this CDR3. This chain joins TRBV7-2 and TRBJ2-7, with 7 bases that match TRBD1. The length of the CDR3 is 13 residues. J lost 4 bases, V lost 5 bases, and 5 bases had no gene match. Germline V gene sequence: CDR1 SGHTA, CDR2 FQGNSA. The CDR3 nucleotides are TGTGCCAGCAGCAGACAGGGTGCTTACGAGCAGTACTTC. This gives the protein CASSRQGAYEQYF.

The chain couples TRBV7-3 to TRBJ2-3; 16 bases line up with TRBD2. This CDR3 contains 20 residues. Germline V gene sequence: CDR1 SGHTA, CDR2 FQGTGA. V shed 1 base and J 0 bases; nucleotides not matched to a gene: 7. Here the CDR3 reads CASSLRGTSGGVTSTDTQYF. The CDR3 DNA follows: TGTGCCAGCAGCTTAAGGGGGACTAGCGGGGGGGTAACTAGCACAGATACGCAGTATTTT.

This rearrangement joins TRBV15 to TRBJ2-7; TRBD2 matches 9 bases. V was pared by 0 bases and J by 0 bases, with 6 bases of the junction left unmatched. The CDR3 totals 17 residues. The V gene's germline CDR1 is LNHNV and CDR2 YYDKDF (reference sequence). This CDR3 reads CATSRDQVAGASYEQYF. In DNA form, the CDR3 reads TGTGCCACCAGCAGAGATCAAGTAGCGGGGGCCTCCTACGAGCAGTACTTC.

The chain uses TRBV5-1 and TRBJ2-3, with TRBD2 matching over 10 bases. Germline CDR1 and CDR2: SGHRS and YFSETQ. The trim removed 4 bases at V and 6 bases at J, leaving 14 bases unmatched. The CDR3 runs 17 residues. The chain's CDR3 is CASSPQPSGGAEDTQYF. The CDR3 DNA sequence: TGCGCCAGCAGCCCTCAGCCCAGCGGGGGGGCCGAGGATACGCAGTATTTT.

The table lists this clone with a few counts. V gene TRBV19 combines with J gene TRBJ1-2; D possibly corresponds to TRBD1 (5 bases). With 5 bases removed from V and 1 base from J, the gap between germline ends came to 8 bases. The CDR3 has 13 amino acids. Per germline, CDR1 LNHDA and CDR2 SQIVND (reference sequence). CDR3 DNA: TGTGCCAGTAGTGACCAGGGTAACTATGGCTACACCTTC. Its translation is CASSDQGNYGYTF.

This clone was seen once. This sequence joins TRBV28 and TRBJ2-7; 9 nucleotides agree with TRBD2. Trimming took 6 bases from V and 6 from J; bases not matched to a gene: 9. The germline V gene has CDR1 MDHEN and CDR2 SYDVKM. The CDR3 is 14 residues long. For the CDR3, the DNA is TGTGCCAGCAGGGGGACTAGCTTGGTGTTCGAGCAGTACTTC. Its protein is CASRGTSLVFEQYF.

The J gene is TRBJ1-4, the V gene TRBV5-6; D unclear. Germline loops: CDR1 SGHDT, CDR2 YYEEEE. Trimming removed 0 bases at V and 8 bases at J, with 8 bases between. This CDR3 contains 13 residues. The CDR3 protein is CASSLAVEEKLFF. For the CDR3, the DNA is TGTGCCAGCAGCTTGGCTGTCGAGGAAAAACTGTTTTTT. Complete variable domain (other parts from reference TRBV5-6 and TRBJ1-4): DAGVTQSPTHLIKTRGQQVTLRCSPKSGHDTVSWYQQALGQGPQFIFQYYEEEERQRGNFPDRFSGHQFPNYSSELNVNALLLGDSALYLCASSLAVEEKLFFGSGTQLSVL.

V is TRBV5-3 and J is TRBJ1-2, with a tentative D call TRBD1 (6 bases). TRBV5-3 is annotated as an ORF whose role is uncertain. CDR3 length: 13 residues. The V and J ends lost 7 bases and 3 bases respectively, with 13 bases between them. CDR3 sequence: CARAPGDDYGYTF. CDR3 sequence (DNA): TGTGCCAGAGCCCCAGGGGACGACTATGGCTACACCTTC.

The gene calls are TRBV14 and TRBJ1-3; 8 positions match TRBD1. After removal of 1 base from V and 0 bases from J, the junction contained 5 bases not matched to a gene. The CDR3 covers 17 residues. From germline, CDR1 is SGHDN and CDR2 FVKESK. Here the CDR3 DNA reads TGTGCCAGCAGCCAAGTAACAGGGGGGGTCTCTGGAAACACCATATATTTT. Its translation is CASSQVTGGVSGNTIYF.

The J gene is TRBJ2-5, the V gene TRBV6-5; maybe TRBD1 (6 bases). The CDR3 contains 15 residues. Trimming pared 1 base from V and 5 bases from J, leaving 14 bases between. Germline V CDR1 and CDR2: MNHEY, SVGAGI. The CDR3, as DNA: TGTGCCAGCAGTTACTGGGAACAGGGTACGGAGACCCAGTACTTC. Translation gives CASSYWEQGTETQYF.

The chain is built from TRBV6-1 and TRBJ1-3; D is ambiguous. Germline CDR1 is MNHNS and CDR2 is SASEGT. The CDR3 is 15 residues long. Trimming left V 2 bases short and J 0 bases short, with 8 bases between. This chain's CDR3 is CASSETGFSGNTIYF. CDR3 sequence (DNA): TGTGCCAGCAGTGAAACCGGGTTCTCTGGAAACACCATATATTTT.

The chain links TRBV6-5 to TRBJ2-7, with 10 bases identical to TRBD1. Per germline, CDR1 MNHEY and CDR2 SVGAGI. With V trimmed by 5 bases and J by 2 bases, 6 bases remained unmatched. This CDR3 comprises 15 residues. CDR3 in DNA: TGTGCCAGCAGTGTCACCGGGACAGGGGCCTACGAGCAGTACTTC. It yields the protein CASSVTGTGAYEQYF.

V and J are TRBV29-1 and TRBJ1-1; 7 bases align to TRBD1. Germline CDR1 and CDR2: SQVTM and ANQGSEA. Unmatched junction bases numbered 13, after V lost 4 bases and J lost 11 bases. This CDR3 region has 13 residues. CDR3 amino acids: CSVAQHRGGGAFF. As DNA, the CDR3 is TGCAGCGTTGCTCAACACAGGGGAGGAGGCGCTTTCTTT.